The entry below describes one TCR beta chain. As yet, its antigen is unknown. This entry comes from a study of T cells after yellow fever vaccination. Study observations and caveats: The secondary response showed a weaker magnitude and a faster peak, day 5 versus 15. Reappearance after the booster was seen for most primary-vaccination clones, at 95% to 98% CD4 and 80% to 90% CD8. Abundant contaminating clonotypes from the bulk population could appear in FACS-sorted repertoires.

The CDR3 loop spans 14 amino acids. V lost 6 bases and J 8 bases, leaving 20 bases between the germline ends. The germline CDR1 and CDR2 sequences are SGHRS and YFSETQ. Template switching with 5'RACE generated the TCR cDNA and added a universal primer site and UMIs. TCRdb called the 5' RACE reads again in MiXCR, with one record for every CDR3 protein. The sample gives some 340,000 distinct CDR3 sequences, about 10% of which show up once; 3% to 3.5% is in the top ten. The specimen comprised CD4+ T cells sorted from PBMCs, sampled 45 days after the yellow fever booster vaccination. The source of this sequence is a man between 18 and 35 years old who received the YFV17D yellow fever vaccine. The chain is built from TRBV5-1 and TRBJ1-1; D not resolved. In nucleotides, the CDR3 is TGCGCCAGCATAGGAGGGTACAGAGGAGCAGAAGCTTTCTTT. It yields the protein CASIGGYRGAEAFF.